This T cell receptor beta chain was captured by sequencing in a study of cytomegalovirus exposure and HLA in healthy donors. This clone came up once. Its matching antigen is unknown. TCRdb's table, derived via immunoSEQ multiplex PCR, lists solely in-frame clones and lacks some. The sample lists around 250,000 clones, about 90% seen once, with approximately 3% in the top ten. Per germline, CDR1 SGHDT and CDR2 YYEEEE. The V end lost 4 bases, the J end lost 8 bases, and 16 bases lay between the germline ends. The length of the CDR3 is 14 residues. Study-wide results and limits: Reported results showed that the classifier diagnosed cytomegalovirus status with high specificity and sensitivity. Researchers reported that three CMV-associated chains were confirmed in vitro as CMV antigen-specific.

This sequence was found in a woman aged 25 to 39 in good health and CMV-seronegative. Material: PBMCs. The chain combines TRBV5-6 with TRBJ2-1; no reliable D call. The CDR3 here is CASSPSPDADEQFF. The CDR3 nucleotides read TGTGCCAGCAGCCCGAGTCCTGACGCAGATGAGCAGTTCTTC.